This T cell receptor (beta chain) derives from a study of T-cell reconstitution after alpha-beta-depleted transplantation in children. About this clonotype: Antigen unknown.

Molecular barcoding with unique molecular identifiers was used for the TCRbeta library. TCRdb analysed the PCR reads with MiXCR anew, one entry per CDR3 protein. The sample includes about 600,000 distinct CDR3 sequences, under 15% of them seen just once. Study findings and constraints: Once a year had passed after transplant, T-cell counts and diversity came mostly from newly produced T cells.

The CDR3 runs to 12 residues. Germline V CDR1 and CDR2: DFQATT, SNEGSKA (reference sequence). This specimen consisted of PBMCs, mostly from graft donor cells, obtained 360 days after TCRalphabeta/CD19-depleted stem cell transplant. The chain combines TRBV20-1 with TRBJ2-1; D is perhaps TRBD1 or TRBD2 (6 bases each). This TCR derives from a male patient between 10 and 17 years old who had a stem cell transplant for acute myeloid leukemia, so the T cells may come from the graft donor. The CDR3: CRGRGLNNEQFF. The DNA for the CDR3 is TGCAGGGGACGGGGGCTCAACAATGAGCAGTTCTTC.